These T cell receptor beta chains were read from a single sample in a study of blood T cell repertoires in COVID-19. Assay: immunoSEQ multiplex PCR; the TCRdb copy retains only in-frame clones and omits some. The table lists about 170,000 clones, about four fifths of them singletons, with approximately 18% in the top ten. Sequenced input: peripheral blood. All receptors derive from a woman aged 70 to 79 who had recovered from COVID-19. The CDR3 runs from the conserved cysteine through the conserved F or W. A D gene is named only where the DNA matches it firmly. Rows may omit the clone size; those that give it use once, few, many or a size class.

cdr3_aa	cdr3_nt	clone_size	v_call	j_call	d_call
CASSKRAVEAFF	TGTGCCAGTAGTAAGAGGGCGGTTGAAGCTTTCTTT	-	TRBV19	TRBJ1-1	-
CASSSPRDSYEQYF	TGTGCCAGCAGCTCCCCACGGGACTCCTACGAGCAGTACTTC	-	TRBV5-4	TRBJ2-7	-
CASSRDRPQGVETQYF	TGTGCCAGCAGCCGCGACAGGCCGCAGGGGGTGGAGACCCAGTACTTC	-	TRBV5-4	TRBJ2-5	TRBD1
CASSQGGNTEAFF	TGCGCCAGCAGCCAAGGAGGGAACACTGAAGCTTTCTTT	-	TRBV4-3	TRBJ1-1	-
CSAPARDTQYF	TGCAGTGCCCCGGCGAGGGATACGCAGTATTTT	-	TRBV20-1	TRBJ2-3	-
CAISGEAGRSYNEQFF	TGTGCCATCAGTGGAGAAGCGGGGCGCTCCTACAATGAGCAGTTCTTC	-	TRBV10-3	TRBJ2-1	TRBD2
CASSLGGGRETQYF	TGTGCCAGCAGCTTGGGGGGCGGTCGGGAGACCCAGTACTTC	-	TRBV5-8	TRBJ2-5	-
CASLTSRANTGELFF	TGTGCCAGCCTTACTTCCCGGGCGAACACCGGGGAGCTGTTTTTT	once	TRBV27	TRBJ2-2	-
CASSLASGIGANVLTF	TGTGCCAGCAGCTTAGCGTCAGGGATAGGGGCCAACGTCCTGACTTTC	-	TRBV7-3	TRBJ2-6	-
CASSPTGGGTEAFF	TGTGCCAGCAGCCCTACAGGGGGCGGCACTGAAGCTTTCTTT	-	TRBV7-3	TRBJ1-1	TRBD1
CASSQGAGTGELFF	TGTGCCAGCTCACAGGGGGCTGGCACCGGGGAGCTGTTTTTT	many	TRBV18	TRBJ2-2	TRBD1
CASSLAGQGNTGELFF	TGCGCCAGCAGCTTGGCCGGGCAGGGGAACACCGGGGAGCTGTTTTTT	-	TRBV5-1	TRBJ2-2	-
CAWIRQEGNTIYF	TGTGCCTGGATCCGACAGGAAGGAAACACCATATATTTT	-	TRBV30	TRBJ1-3	-
CASSLFQGVNEKLFF	TGTGCCAGCAGTCTTTTTCAGGGGGTAAATGAAAAACTGTTTTTT	-	TRBV25-1	TRBJ1-4	TRBD1
CASSLSGYGYTF	TGTGCCAGCAGTTTATCGGGGTATGGCTACACCTTC	-	TRBV28	TRBJ1-2	-
CASSFRGARNGYTF	TGTGCCAGCAGTTTTCGGGGGGCAAGGAATGGCTACACCTTC	once	TRBV27	TRBJ1-2	-
CAWRRTGGKETQYF	TGTGCCTGGAGGCGGACAGGGGGTAAAGAGACCCAGTACTTC	-	TRBV30	TRBJ2-5	TRBD1
CASSPGADRDYGYTF	TGTGCCAGCAGCCCCGGGGCGGACAGAGACTATGGCTACACCTTC	-	TRBV7-2	TRBJ1-2	-
CATGPAGGSGEQYF	TGCGCCACCGGTCCGGCGGGGGGGTCTGGCGAGCAGTACTTC	-	TRBV10-1	TRBJ2-7	TRBD2
CASSSTGADQPQHF	TGTGCCAGTAGTTCGACAGGGGCGGATCAGCCCCAGCATTTT	-	TRBV19	TRBJ1-5	TRBD1
CASSPTGQGATEAFF	TGCGCCAGCAGCCCAACGGGACAGGGGGCCACTGAAGCTTTCTTT	-	TRBV5-1	TRBJ1-1	TRBD1
CASSLDRLNEQFF	TGTGCCAGCAGCTTAGACAGGCTAAATGAGCAGTTCTTC	-	TRBV11-2	TRBJ2-1	-
CASSFYGGHTEAFF	TGTGCCAGCAGCTTTTACGGGGGTCACACTGAAGCTTTCTTT	-	TRBV7-8	TRBJ1-1	-
CASSDRGAETQYF	TGTGCCAGCAGTGACAGGGGGGCTGAGACCCAGTACTTC	few	TRBV6-1	TRBJ2-5	-
CASSYRDSPTDTQYF	TGCGCCAGCAGCTACCGGGACTCACCCACAGATACGCAGTATTTT	-	TRBV5-1	TRBJ2-3	-
CASSFWSKNTEAFF	TGTGCCAGTAGTTTTTGGTCTAAGAACACTGAAGCTTTCTTT	once	TRBV19	TRBJ1-1	-
CASSIRTANTEAFF	TGTGCCAGTAGTATCCGGACAGCGAACACTGAAGCTTTCTTT	-	TRBV19	TRBJ1-1	-
CAISGLGGDTQYF	TGTGCCATCAGTGGCCTCGGGGGGGATACGCAGTATTTT	-	TRBV10-3	TRBJ2-3	TRBD2
CASSPDRGETQYF	TGTGCCAGCTCACCTGACAGGGGTGAGACCCAGTACTTC	-	TRBV18	TRBJ2-5	TRBD1
CASRSGMNTEAFF	TGTGCCAGCAGGAGCGGAATGAACACTGAAGCTTTCTTT	-	TRBV11-2	TRBJ1-1	-
CASSLGGQGYNEQFF	TGTGCCAGCAGCCTGGGGGGGCAGGGTTACAATGAGCAGTTCTTC	-	TRBV9	TRBJ2-1	-
CASSSLDRGNRYGYTF	TGTGCCAGCAGCTCCTTGGACAGGGGGAACCGCTATGGCTACACCTTC	-	TRBV11-1	TRBJ1-2	TRBD1
CAMGRGNTIYF	TGTGCCATGGGGAGGGGAAACACCATATATTTT	once	TRBV30	TRBJ1-3	-
CSVVLAGGRDTQYF	TGCAGCGTTGTTTTAGCGGGGGGGCGGGATACGCAGTATTTT	-	TRBV29-1	TRBJ2-3	TRBD2
CASALGGVDSHYGYTF	TGTGCCAGCGCTCTTGGGGGCGTTGATAGCCACTATGGCTACACCTTC	-	TRBV2	TRBJ1-2	-
CSVRGSGGYGYTF	TGCAGCGTCCGCGGGTCCGGGGGCTATGGCTACACCTTC	-	TRBV29-1	TRBJ1-2	-
CASSPDRGWTYGYTF	TGCGCCAGCAGCCCTGACAGGGGTTGGACCTATGGCTACACCTTC	once	TRBV10-2	TRBJ1-2	TRBD1
CASSQIAISGANVLTF	TGTGCCAGCAGCCAAATAGCCATCTCTGGGGCCAACGTCCTGACTTTC	-	TRBV13	TRBJ2-6	-
CASAAAGILGSPLHF	TGTGCCAGCGCCGCGGCAGGGATCTTAGGTTCACCCCTCCACTTT	-	TRBV27	TRBJ1-6	-
CAAAGQNEKLFF	TGTGCTGCAGCGGGCCAAAATGAAAAACTGTTTTTT	-	TRBV6-5	TRBJ1-4	-